The 5 T cell receptor beta chains listed next were all sequenced from one sample in a study of T cells after posttransplantation cyclophosphamide. The repertoire was sequenced with immunoSEQ multiplex PCR; TCRdb's copy has only in-frame clones and lacks some. The sample holds 35,000 to 50,000 clones, around 90% seen once. A marrow graft followed busulfan-fludarabine conditioning, with cyclophosphamide on days +3 and +4. The sample in question was PBMCs, obtained about 64 days after allogeneic stem cell transplant with posttransplant cyclophosphamide. The receptors derive from a male patient aged 60-69 years who received an allogeneic stem cell transplant from a related donor and was CMV-positive. Some T cells may be graft donor cells.

This chain joins TRBV5-4 and TRBJ2-1; 9 bases fit TRBD1. This CDR3 has 14 amino acids. Germline V lookup: CDR1 SGHNT, CDR2 YYREEE (reference sequence). With 4 bases clipped from V and 8 bases from J, the junction kept 7 bases outside the gene matches. CDR3 nucleotide sequence: TGTGCCAGCAGCCGGGGACAGGGATTCGATGAGCAGTTCTTC. It yields the protein CASSRGQGFDEQFF.

This clone was detected a few times. CDR3 region: CASSLARETQYF. In DNA, the CDR3 is TGTGCCAGCAGCTTAGCTAGAGAGACCCAGTACTTC. The chain recombines TRBV7-6 with TRBJ2-5; D remains ambiguous. Germline loops: CDR1 SGHVS, CDR2 FNYEAQ. The CDR3 consists of 12 residues. V gave up 0 bases and J gave up 4 bases, with 3 bases separating them.

Of note for this clone: A read error is likely, as this CDR3 ends without the conserved phenylalanine or tryptophan. This chain joins TRBV30 and TRBJ1-2, with D possibly matching TRBD1 (5 bases). The V gene lost 7 bases and the J gene lost 3 bases, with 15 bases spanning the gap. The CDR3 is made up of 13 amino acids. Per germline, CDR1 GTSNPN and CDR2 SVGIG (reference sequence). CDR3 sequence (DNA): TGTGCCTTTCCACGGGGGACGGACTATGGCTACACCCTC. Amino acids: CAFPRGTDYGYTL.

This rearrangement joins TRBV9 to TRBJ1-3; the D gene is possibly TRBD1 (5 bases). Germline CDR1 reads SGDLS; CDR2 reads YYNGEE. V gave up 4 bases and J gave up 0 bases, with 14 bases separating them. This CDR3 spans 16 amino acids. In nucleotides, the CDR3 is TGTGCCAGCAGCCCGCGTGACAGAGACTCTGGAAACACCATATATTTT. It translates to CASSPRDRDSGNTIYF.

V is TRBV11-2 and J is TRBJ2-1; 7 nucleotides match TRBD1. The CDR3 is made up of 14 amino acids. Germline CDR1 SGHAT, CDR2 FQNNGV. Losses at the gene ends were 3 bases for V and 5 bases for J; bases not matched to a gene: 4. The DNA of the CDR3 is TGTGCCAGCAGCTTCAACAGGGGCGACAATGAGCAGTTCTTC. Translating it yields CASSFNRGDNEQFF. Looking up the rest from reference TRBV11-2 and TRBJ2-1 gives the full variable domain: EAGVAQSPRYKIIEKRQSVAFWCNPISGHATLYWYQQILGQGPKLLIQFQNNGVVDDSQLPKDRFSAERLKGVDSTLKIQPAKLEDSAVYLCASSFNRGDNEQFFGPGTRLTVL.